A selection of T cell receptor beta chains follows, all from one sample in a study of T cells in Graves' hyperthyroidism and ophthalmopathy. TCRdb passed the multiplex PCR reads through MiXCR, listing each CDR3 protein once. The table records 150,000 or so distinct CDR3 sequences, over 20% of them present only once. Sequenced sample: blood. Receptors were obtained from a woman aged 45-65 years with Graves' hyperthyroidism that later progressed to Graves' ophthalmopathy. The CDR3 runs from the conserved cysteine through the conserved F or W. Fields, in order: J gene, D gene, V gene, clone size, CDR3 protein, CDR3 DNA. A D gene is named only where the DNA matches it firmly. Size is stated for part of the rows, as once, few or many counts, or as a class when the clone is expanded.

TRBJ2-7 | TRBD2 | TRBV2 | many | CARGTSGRKAYEQYF | TGTGCCAGGGGAACTAGCGGGAGAAAAGCCTACGAGCAGTACTTC
TRBJ1-4 | TRBD1 | TRBV28 | few | CASRAQGAQEKLFF | TGTGCCAGCAGAGCACAGGGGGCGCAAGAAAAACTGTTTTTT
TRBJ1-2 | NA | TRBV18 | many | CASSPTVRSNYGYTF | TGTGCCAGCTCACCGACAGTGAGGAGTAACTATGGCTACACCTTC
TRBJ1-5 | NA | TRBV6-1 | few | CASSTQGDQPQHF | TGTGCCAGCAGTACCCAGGGAGACCAGCCCCAGCATTTT
TRBJ2-3 | NA | TRBV18 | many | CASSPPGSPDTQYF | TGTGCCAGCTCACCACCAGGCAGCCCAGATACGCAGTATTTT
TRBJ2-7 | TRBD2 | TRBV11-2 | many | CASSSSRNSGSAVGQYF | TGTGCCAGCAGCTCTTCTAGGAATAGCGGGAGTGCGGTTGGGCAGTACTTC
TRBJ1-6 | TRBD1 | TRBV6-1 | many | CASSENRGPSPLHF | TGTGCCAGCAGTGAAAACAGGGGGCCTTCACCCCTCCACTTT
TRBJ1-1 | NA | TRBV7-9 | few | CASSLDYTEAFF | TGTGCCAGCAGTCTCGACTACACTGAAGCTTTCTTT
TRBJ1-1 | TRBD1 | TRBV12-3/TRBV12-4 | NA | CASSYTRDSEAFF | TGTGCCAGCAGCTACACCCGGGACAGTGAAGCTTTCTTT
TRBJ2-5 | TRBD2 | TRBV5-4 | NA | CASSSTGGAGETQYF | TGTGCCAGCAGCTCCACGGGGGGGGCCGGGGAGACCCAGTACTTC
TRBJ1-1 | NA | TRBV3-1 | many | CASSSGLTNTEAFF | TGTGCCAGCAGCTCAGGACTGACGAACACTGAAGCTTTCTTT
TRBJ1-5 | TRBD1 | TRBV19 | few | CASSIRDRGFNQPQHF | TGTGCCAGTAGTATAAGGGACAGGGGGTTCAATCAGCCCCAGCATTTT
TRBJ2-7 | NA | TRBV28 | many | CASSVTSYEQYF | TGTGCCAGCAGTGTGACTAGCTACGAGCAGTACTTC
TRBJ2-7 | TRBD1 | TRBV5-1 | many | CASSRNMGQGLGEQYF | TGCGCCAGCAGCCGGAATATGGGACAGGGTTTGGGCGAGCAGTACTTC
TRBJ2-2 | NA | TRBV27 | NA | CASSDAAGELFF | TGTGCCAGCAGTGACGCTGCCGGGGAGCTGTTTTTT
TRBJ1-5 | NA | TRBV2 | few | CASSVGNPNQPQHF | TGTGCCAGCAGTGTGGGTAACCCAAATCAGCCCCAGCATTTT
TRBJ2-7 | NA | TRBV20-1 | NA | CSPRDLSSYEQYF | TGCAGTCCCCGGGACTTAAGCTCCTACGAGCAGTACTTC
TRBJ2-7 | NA | TRBV6-1 | NA | CASSTRAYEQYF | TGTGCCAGCAGCACGAGGGCTTACGAGCAGTACTTC
TRBJ2-3 | NA | TRBV24-1 | many | CATSDRQDLITDTQYF | TGTGCCACCAGTGATAGACAGGACCTCATCACAGATACGCAGTATTTT
TRBJ1-1 | NA | TRBV24-1 | few | CARRGRPGNTEAFF | TGTGCCCGTCGAGGGAGACCCGGCAACACTGAAGCTTTCTTT
TRBJ2-5 | NA | TRBV5-1 | NA | CASSLVGGRAQYF | TGCGCCAGCAGCTTGGTGGGCGGTAGGGCCCAGTACTTC
TRBJ2-7 | NA | TRBV2 | many | CASKVWQVYEQYF | TGTGCCAGCAAGGTTTGGCAGGTCTACGAGCAGTACTTC
TRBJ2-7 | NA | TRBV4-1 | few | CASSQGAILWAYEQYF | TGCGCCAGCAGCCAGGGGGCCATTCTATGGGCCTACGAGCAGTACTTC
TRBJ2-5 | NA | TRBV2 | many | CASSELKTQYF | TGTGCCAGCAGTGAGCTTAAGACCCAGTACTTC
TRBJ1-1 | NA | TRBV5-1 | many | CASSSAGFGEAFF | TGCGCCAGCAGCAGCGCAGGGTTTGGTGAAGCTTTCTTT
TRBJ2-1 | NA | TRBV5-1 | many | CASSRLAYEQFF | TGCGCCAGCAGCCGGCTAGCCTATGAGCAGTTCTTC
TRBJ1-2 | NA | TRBV2 | NA | CASSDDNKPSRYGYTF | TGTGCCAGCAGTGACGACAACAAGCCCAGTCGCTATGGCTACACCTTC